These T cell receptor beta chains were read from a single sample in a study of blood T cell repertoires in COVID-19. The repertoire was sequenced with immunoSEQ multiplex PCR; TCRdb's copy has only in-frame clones and lacks some. The repertoire holds about 400,000 clones, about 90% seen once, with roughly 2% in the top ten. Sequenced material: PBMCs or T cells enriched from blood (not recorded which). The receptors derive from a man aged 40-55 years in a cohort exposed to, infected with or recovered from COVID-19 (not recorded which). Each CDR3 is given with its conserved first and last residue. The order of the fields is V gene, CDR3 length, J gene, clone size, D gene, CDR3 DNA, CDR3 protein. D genes are given only for firm matches. Size values are once, few and many counts, or a class for expanded clones, and some rows have none.

TRBV30	15	TRBJ1-4	-	-	TGTGCCTGGAAGAAGACAGGCTCAACTAATGAAAAACTGTTTTTT	CAWKKTGSTNEKLFF
TRBV5-6	15	TRBJ2-5	-	TRBD2	TGTGCCAGCAGCGTGGGACTAGCGGGAGTAGAGACCCAGTACTTC	CASSVGLAGVETQYF
TRBV15	15	TRBJ2-1	-	-	TGTGCCACCAGCAGAAGGCGGACTCCTTACAATGAGCAGTTCTTC	CATSRRRTPYNEQFF
TRBV20-1	12	TRBJ1-2	-	-	TGCAGTGCTAGTTCCCAGGGGCGCGGCTACACCTTC	CSASSQGRGYTF
TRBV5-6	16	TRBJ2-5	-	TRBD1	TGTGCCAGCAGCTCCCCCGCGACAGGGCCCGTAGAGACCCAGTACTTC	CASSSPATGPVETQYF
TRBV7-9	15	TRBJ2-2	-	TRBD1	TGTGCCAGCAGCTTAGGGGGACAGGTTACCGGGGAGCTGTTTTTT	CASSLGGQVTGELFF
TRBV6-4	14	TRBJ2-2	-	TRBD2	TGTGCCAGCCACCCGAGCGGGGGACCCGGGGAGCTGTTTTTT	CASHPSGGPGELFF
TRBV9	13	TRBJ1-1	-	TRBD1	TGTGCCAGCAGCCGCGGACAGGACACTGAAGCTTTCTTT	CASSRGQDTEAFF
TRBV9	13	TRBJ2-7	-	-	TGTGCCAGCGGAGGAACTCAGGGGAACGAGCAGTACTTC	CASGGTQGNEQYF
TRBV7-9	16	TRBJ2-2	once	-	TGTGCCAGCAGGGGACTCCAAACTACGAACACCGGGGAGCTGTTTTTT	CASRGLQTTNTGELFF
TRBV3-1/TRBV3-2	17	TRBJ2-4	-	TRBD2	TGTGCCAGCAGCCAAGGGGATAGCGGGCCGTTTGTAAACATTCAGTACTTC	CASSQGDSGPFVNIQYF
TRBV9	20	TRBJ2-1	-	-	TGTGCCAGCAGCGTAGCCGGGTCCGGCTTTGGACTGATATCCTACAATGAGCAGTTCTTC	CASSVAGSGFGLISYNEQFF
TRBV13	17	TRBJ2-1	-	TRBD2	TGTGCCAGCAGCTTTTTCACACGGACTAGCGGGAGAAATGAGCAGTTCTTC	CASSFFTRTSGRNEQFF
TRBV7-9	14	TRBJ2-7	-	TRBD2	TGTGCCAGCAGCGCTAGCGGGGTTGAGTACGAGCAGTACTTC	CASSASGVEYEQYF
TRBV7-3	14	TRBJ2-3	-	-	TGTGCCAGCAGCTTAAGTGGGAGTACCGATACGCAGTATTTT	CASSLSGSTDTQYF
TRBV27	15	TRBJ2-7	once	-	TGTGCCAGCAGTTTGAAACAGGGAACGTCCTACGAGCAGTACTTC	CASSLKQGTSYEQYF
TRBV7-2	14	TRBJ1-1	few	-	TGTGCCAGCAGCTTAGGTGCGGGGAACACTGAAGCTTTCTTT	CASSLGAGNTEAFF
TRBV9	17	TRBJ2-5	once	-	TGTGCCAGCAGCGTAGGTTTGAGAGGGGGTGACCAAGAGACCCAGTACTTC	CASSVGLRGGDQETQYF
TRBV19	15	TRBJ2-5	-	TRBD1	TGTGCCAGTAGTACCGGGACAGGGTATAGCGAGACCCAGTACTTC	CASSTGTGYSETQYF
TRBV5-8	13	TRBJ1-5	-	-	TGTGCCAGCAGCCCGGGACTTAATCAGCCCCAGCATTTT	CASSPGLNQPQHF
TRBV5-6	15	TRBJ2-5	-	TRBD1	TGTGCCAGCAGCCCGGGACAGGGGGGAAAAGAGACCCAGTACTTC	CASSPGQGGKETQYF
TRBV5-1	15	TRBJ1-6	once	-	TGCGCCAGCAGCTTGGTAGGGACACCTAATTCACCCCTCCACTTT	CASSLVGTPNSPLHF
TRBV6-1	14	TRBJ2-7	-	-	TGTGCCAGCAGTGAAGCTTACAGGGTCACAGGCTGGGCCTTC	CASSEAYRVTGWAF
TRBV29-1	13	TRBJ1-1	once	TRBD1	TGCAGCGCAGGGACAGGGCAGGACACTGAAGCTTTCTTT	CSAGTGQDTEAFF
TRBV11-2	15	TRBJ1-3	once	-	TGTGCCAGCAGCCTTCCCGGGAAGGGTGGAAACACCATATATTTT	CASSLPGKGGNTIYF
TRBV5-6	16	TRBJ2-3	-	TRBD2	TGTGCCAGCACTAGGGCTAGCGGGAGGGGGCCAGATACGCAGTATTTT	CASTRASGRGPDTQYF
TRBV6-1	17	TRBJ1-6	once	-	TGTGCCAGCAGTGAAAGCGCCACACATGCCTATAATTCACCCCTCCACTTT	CASSESATHAYNSPLHF
TRBV14	14	TRBJ1-2	once	-	TGTGCCAGCAGCCAAGTCGGGGGGTACTATGGCTACACCTTC	CASSQVGGYYGYTF
TRBV6-5	15	TRBJ2-2	-	TRBD2	TGTGCCAGCAGTAGGACTAGCGGGACGACCGGGGAGCTGTTTTTT	CASSRTSGTTGELFF
TRBV10-3	15	TRBJ2-1	-	-	TGTGCCATCAGATATCTAGTAGGGGGATACAATGAGCAGTTCTTC	CAIRYLVGGYNEQFF
TRBV9	15	TRBJ2-1	-	TRBD2	TGTGCCAGCAGCGTAGAAATAGCGGGAGGAAATGAGCAGTTCTTC	CASSVEIAGGNEQFF
TRBV27	16	TRBJ1-4	few	-	TGTGCCAGCAGTTTATCCGGAGTCACAACTAATGAAAAACTGTTTTTT	CASSLSGVTTNEKLFF
TRBV27	13	TRBJ1-5	-	-	TGTGCCAGCAGCAGCAGGGTAGATCAGCCCCAGCATTTT	CASSSRVDQPQHF
TRBV6-5	14	TRBJ1-4	-	TRBD1	TGTGCCAGCAGTAGGGACAGGGGGATTGAAAAACTGTTTTTT	CASSRDRGIEKLFF
TRBV19	15	TRBJ1-5	-	TRBD1	TGTGCCAGTATAGACGACAGGGAGGGCAATCAGCCCCAGCATTTT	CASIDDREGNQPQHF
TRBV19	15	TRBJ1-2	once	TRBD1	TGTGCCAGTAGCACCGAGGGACAGGGGGCGTCTGGCTACACCTTC	CASSTEGQGASGYTF
TRBV11-2	12	TRBJ2-3	-	-	TGTGCCAGCAGCTTAGTCGGAGATACGCAGTATTTT	CASSLVGDTQYF
TRBV5-4	12	TRBJ1-2	-	-	TGTGCCAGCATGCAGGGCGTCTCTGGCTACACCTTC	CASMQGVSGYTF
TRBV11-2	17	TRBJ2-1	-	TRBD2	TGTGCCAGCAGCCCGATGGGTGGGAGGGCCGGTGACAATGAGCAGTTCTTC	CASSPMGGRAGDNEQFF
TRBV18	16	TRBJ2-7	-	TRBD2	TGTGCCAGCTCACCTTCGAGTGGGACTAGGGGCTACGAGCAGTACTTC	CASSPSSGTRGYEQYF
TRBV27	14	TRBJ2-7	-	-	TGTGCCAGCAGTCGGGAAGGAGGGATTTACGAGCAGTACTTC	CASSREGGIYEQYF
TRBV27	14	TRBJ2-7	-	TRBD1	TGTGCCAGCAGATCCGGGACAGGGACCTACGAGCAGTACTTC	CASRSGTGTYEQYF
TRBV6-5	14	TRBJ2-2	-	TRBD1	TGTGCCATAAGAGGGACAGTTAACACCGGGGAGCTGTTTTTT	CAIRGTVNTGELFF
TRBV18	14	TRBJ2-5	-	-	TGTGCCAGCTCACCGTTAGAAACGAAAGAGACCCAGTACTTC	CASSPLETKETQYF
TRBV10-1	13	TRBJ1-1	-	-	TGCGCCAGCTCCCGGGACACGAACACTGAAGCTTTCTTT	CASSRDTNTEAFF
TRBV3-1/TRBV3-2	17	TRBJ2-1	-	TRBD2	TGTGCCAGCAGCCTATCGTCGACTAGCGGGAGCTACAATGAGCAGTTCTTC	CASSLSSTSGSYNEQFF
TRBV28	11	TRBJ1-2	-	-	TGTGCCAGCTCCCTCCGACAGGGCTACACCTTC	CASSLRQGYTF
TRBV19	18	TRBJ1-5	-	-	TGTGCCAGTAGTCCCGGACTAGTCCGAAGCAAAAGCAATCAGCCCCAGCATTTT	CASSPGLVRSKSNQPQHF
TRBV5-8	13	TRBJ1-3	-	-	TGTGCCGCTCGATCCAGAACTGGAAACACCATATATTTT	CAARSRTGNTIYF
TRBV18	14	TRBJ2-7	-	-	TGTGCCAGCTCACCCTCCAGGGCGTCCTACGAGCAGTACTTC	CASSPSRASYEQYF